These 21 T cell receptor beta chains originate from one sample sequenced in a study of blood T cell repertoires in COVID-19 (dated by TCRdb to about 2020). Libraries came from the immunoSEQ multiplex PCR assay. Imported from immuneACCESS, the table was reduced by TCRdb to in-frame sequences with V and J called. These copies leave out some clones; in studies compared against another copy, an unresolved V gene accounts for under half, and the cause of the remainder is not known. A total of just over 150,000 clones appear in this sample, 75% to 90% of them only once. The ten largest clones take up 0.45% to 0.6% of the sample. Sample: peripheral blood. Receptors were obtained from a man between 60 and 70 years old with acute or convalescent COVID-19.

V usage is TRBV19 and J usage is TRBJ1-1; D perhaps matches TRBD1 (6 bases). This CDR3 has 14 residues. Germline V gene lookup returns CDR1 LNHDA and CDR2 SQIVND (reference sequence). Trimming left V 5 bases short and J 4 bases short, with 14 bases between. This CDR3 reads CASSLTGLGTEAFF. The CDR3, as DNA: TGTGCCAGTAGTCTCACAGGGTTGGGCACTGAAGCTTTCTTT.

The chain is built from TRBV5-4 and TRBJ2-2, with D possibly matching TRBD2 (6 bases). Germline V lookup: CDR1 SGHNT, CDR2 YYREEE (reference sequence). Trimming shortened V by 1 base and J by 5 bases, and 9 bases separated the two germline ends. The CDR3 contains 14 residues. CDR3 protein: CASSLLGGTGELFF. CDR3 bases: TGTGCCAGCAGCTTGCTCGGGGGTACCGGGGAGCTGTTTTTT.

The chain uses TRBV20-1 and TRBJ2-1; 9 nucleotides agree with TRBD2. The CDR3 is made up of 15 amino acids. From germline, CDR1 is DFQATT and CDR2 SNEGSKA (reference sequence). J gave up 5 bases and V 3 bases, and 8 bases lay outside the gene matches. The CDR3 DNA follows: TGCAGTGCTAGTCACCGCGGGGGGGGCCACAATGAGCAGTTCTTC. Protein sequence: CSASHRGGGHNEQFF.

The sample holds one count of this clone. The rearrangement uses TRBV7-9 and TRBJ2-5; the D gene is possibly TRBD1 (6 bases). CDR3 length equals 13 residues. The germline CDR1 and CDR2 sequences are SEHNR and FQNEAQ (reference sequence). Deletions cut 9 bases from V and 5 bases from J, with 16 bases between. The CDR3 loop reads CASTGSGWETQYF. For the CDR3, the DNA is TGTGCCAGTACAGGGTCGGGCTGGGAGACCCAGTACTTC.

V and J are TRBV7-9 and TRBJ2-1, with TRBD2 as a possible D gene (5 bases). The CDR3 has 16 residues. Trimming took off 0 bases at V and 0 bases at J, with 9 bases between the two ends. The germline gives CDR1 SEHNR, CDR2 FQNEAQ (reference sequence). CDR3 bases: TGTGCCAGCAGCTTAGCCCGCGCGGGCTCCTACAATGAGCAGTTCTTC. It encodes CASSLARAGSYNEQFF.

This chain uses TRBV9 with TRBJ2-5; a weak D match, TRBD1 (5 bases). Germline CDR1 and CDR2: SGDLS and YYNGEE. The CDR3 is 13 residues long. V was shortened by 5 bases and J by 9 bases, with 17 bases between the two germline ends. CDR3 sequence: CASRDQGSGAQYF. CDR3 DNA: TGTGCCAGCAGGGACCAGGGATCTGGGGCCCAGTACTTC.

The CDR3 region is CASKIILGGETQYF. CDR3 DNA: TGTGCCAGCAAAATTATTTTGGGGGGAGAGACCCAGTACTTC. V is TRBV6-5 and J is TRBJ2-5; D might be TRBD2 (6 bases). The CDR3 contains 14 residues. Per germline, CDR1 MNHEY and CDR2 SVGAGI. The germline V and J ends were trimmed by 7 bases and 4 bases, with 16 bases remaining between them.

The genes are TRBV5-4 and TRBJ2-1; TRBD1 matches 9 bases. CDR1 and CDR2 (germline): SGHNT, YYREEE (reference sequence). V trimming: 0 bases; J trimming: 5 bases; junction bases outside the gene matches: 6. There are 16 residues in the CDR3. CDR3 protein: CASSLGGTGWDNEQFF. CDR3 nucleotides: TGTGCCAGCAGCTTGGGGGGGACAGGGTGGGACAATGAGCAGTTCTTC.

The chain links TRBV9 to TRBJ1-2, with D possibly TRBD1 on 6 matching bases. The V and J ends lost 4 bases and 6 bases respectively, with 10 bases between them. The CDR3 has 12 residues. The germline V gene has CDR1 SGDLS and CDR2 YYNGEE. CDR3 sequence (DNA): TGTGCCAGCAGCCCCTGGACAGATGGCTACACCTTC. Its translation is CASSPWTDGYTF.

The chain links TRBV9 to TRBJ2-1; weak D call: TRBD2 (6 bases). Germline V gene sequence: CDR1 SGDLS, CDR2 YYNGEE. V was clipped by 5 bases and J by 5 bases, with 17 bases between them. The CDR3 runs 15 residues. For the CDR3, the DNA is TGTGCCAGCAGTTCAACCGGGACTGGGCACAATGAGCAGTTCTTC. This translates into CASSSTGTGHNEQFF.

Worth noting for this clone: Other DNA sequences from this sample encode an identical CDR3 as well. The chain recombines TRBV7-2 with TRBJ2-7, with D unclear. The germline V and J ends were trimmed by 5 bases and 0 bases, with 5 bases remaining between them. Per the germline V gene, CDR1 is SGHTA and CDR2 is FQGNSA. The CDR3 length is 12 residues. The CDR3 protein is CASSPSSYEQYF. The CDR3 DNA sequence: TGTGCCAGCAGCCCGAGCTCCTACGAGCAGTACTTC.

The genes are TRBV6-5 and TRBJ1-1; TRBD1 matches at 9 bases. CDR1 and CDR2 from the germline V gene are MNHEY and SVGAGI. The trim removed 6 bases at V and 5 bases at J, leaving 7 bases unmatched. This CDR3 comprises 14 residues. CDR3 sequence (DNA): TGTGCCAGCAGCAAACAGGGGGCGGCTACTGAAGCTTTCTTT. Its protein product is CASSKQGAATEAFF.

The V call is TRBV7-2, the J call TRBJ2-7, with D possibly TRBD2 on 6 matching bases. This CDR3 has 15 amino acids. The V end lost 5 bases, the J end lost 0 bases, and 14 bases lay between the germline ends. Germline CDR1 SGHTA, CDR2 FQGNSA. CDR3 nucleotide sequence: TGTGCCAGCAGCCGCCGCTTGGGGGGCTCCTACGAGCAGTACTTC. This translates into CASSRRLGGSYEQYF.

The gene calls are TRBV5-8 and TRBJ1-5; D may be TRBD1 (5 bases). Germline assignment: CDR1 SGHTS and CDR2 YDEGEE. The CDR3 consists of 14 residues. Trimming took off 4 bases at V and 7 bases at J, with 15 bases between the two ends. CDR3 coding DNA: TGTGCCAGCAGCAGGAAGGGGAAAGAACAGCCCCAGCATTTT. Translated: CASSRKGKEQPQHF.

This chain links TRBV3-1 (or the pseudogene TRBV3-2) with TRBJ2-5; D is ambiguous. CDR3 size: 12 residues. Germline V CDR1 and CDR2: LGHDT, YNNKEL (reference sequence). Trimming took off 4 bases at V and 5 bases at J, with 8 bases between the two ends. The CDR3 nucleotides are TGTGCCAGCAGCCTGACTGGGGAGACCCAGTACTTC. Its protein is CASSLTGETQYF.

This clone was observed a handful of times. This chain joins TRBV7-3 and TRBJ1-5; no clear D gene. The CDR3 sequence is 12 residues long. Trimming removed 4 bases from V and 7 bases from J, with 8 bases in between. Germline V CDR1 and CDR2: SGHTA, FQGTGA. CDR3 nucleotide sequence: TGTGCCAGCAGCTCCCGGAGGCAGCCCCAGCATTTT. Encoded protein: CASSSRRQPQHF.

This chain links TRBV4-2 with TRBJ2-7, with D perhaps matching TRBD1 (6 bases). The V end lost 4 bases, the J end lost 3 bases, and 16 bases lay between the germline ends. This CDR3 has 15 amino acids. Germline CDR1 reads LGHNA; CDR2 reads YNFKEQ. CDR3 in DNA: TGTGCCAGCAGCCGGGATCGGGACACAATCTACGAGCAGTACTTC. It codes for CASSRDRDTIYEQYF.

This chain joins TRBV20-1 and TRBJ1-1; no definite D call. The CDR3 covers 13 residues. Trimming removed 3 bases at V and 0 bases at J, with 8 bases between. CDR1 DFQATT and CDR2 SNEGSKA come from the germline V gene (reference sequence). CDR3 region: CSASPGMNTEAFF. The CDR3 coding sequence is TGCAGTGCTAGTCCGGGGATGAACACTGAAGCTTTCTTT.

The gene calls are TRBV25-1 and TRBJ1-3, with 10 bases matching TRBD1. CDR1 is MGHDK, CDR2 SYGVNS, per germline. The CDR3 consists of 17 residues. The junction had 8 bases not matched to a gene; V was cut back by 6 bases and J by 0 bases. Here the CDR3 reads CASRRTGTGASGNTIYF. CDR3 sequence (DNA): TGTGCCAGCAGAAGAACCGGGACAGGGGCCTCTGGAAACACCATATATTTT.

This clone was found a few times. J is TRBJ1-1 and V is TRBV18; D uncertain. CDR1 is KGHSH and CDR2 is LQKENI in the germline V gene. The germline V and J ends were trimmed by 2 bases and 0 bases, with 10 bases remaining between them. The CDR3 length is 15 residues. The CDR3 loop reads CASSPTQSLNTEAFF. The CDR3 bases are TGTGCCAGCTCACCAACCCAGTCCTTGAACACTGAAGCTTTCTTT. Using reference TRBV18 and TRBJ1-1 for the parts outside the CDR3, the full variable domain is NAGVMQNPRHLVRRRGQEARLRCSPMKGHSHVYWYRQLPEEGLKFMVYLQKENIIDESGMPKERFSAEFPKEGPSILRIQQVVRGDSAAYFCASSPTQSLNTEAFFGQGTRLTVV.

V gene TRBV18 combines with J gene TRBJ2-1; 7 nucleotides line up with TRBD1. CDR1 and CDR2 (germline): KGHSH, LQKENI. CDR3 length: 14 amino acids. Trimming cost V 2 bases and J 7 bases; bases outside gene matches: 5. The CDR3 sequence: CASSPNRGQNEQFF. DNA of the CDR3: TGTGCCAGCTCACCAAACAGGGGACAGAATGAGCAGTTCTTC.